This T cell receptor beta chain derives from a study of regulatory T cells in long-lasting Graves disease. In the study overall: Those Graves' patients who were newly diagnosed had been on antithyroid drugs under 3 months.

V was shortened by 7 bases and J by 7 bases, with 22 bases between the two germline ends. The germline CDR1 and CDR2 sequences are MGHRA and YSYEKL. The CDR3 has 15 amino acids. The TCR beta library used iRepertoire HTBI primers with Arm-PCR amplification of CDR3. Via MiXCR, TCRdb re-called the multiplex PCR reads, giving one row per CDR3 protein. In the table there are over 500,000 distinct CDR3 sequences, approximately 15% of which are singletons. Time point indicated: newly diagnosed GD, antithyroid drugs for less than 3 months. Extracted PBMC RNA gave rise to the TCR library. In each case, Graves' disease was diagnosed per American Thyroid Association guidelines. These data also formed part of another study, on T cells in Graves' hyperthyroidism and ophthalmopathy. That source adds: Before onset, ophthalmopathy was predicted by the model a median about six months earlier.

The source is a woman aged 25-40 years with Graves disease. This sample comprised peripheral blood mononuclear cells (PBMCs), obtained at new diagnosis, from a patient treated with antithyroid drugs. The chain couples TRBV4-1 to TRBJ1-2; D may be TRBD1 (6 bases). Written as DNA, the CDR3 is TGCGCCAGCAAACGAAAGTGGACAGAAGGACCTGGCTACACCTTC. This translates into CASKRKWTEGPGYTF.